The source of this T cell receptor beta chain is a study of long-term antiretroviral therapy in people with HIV. Study outcomes and limitations: All time points showed a repertoire dominated by clones expanded before ART.

DNA was extracted from approximately 1-10 million thawed cryopreserved PBMC. CDR1 is MNHEY, CDR2 SMNVEV, per germline (reference sequence). The CDR3 runs to 12 residues. The V and J ends lost 11 bases and 7 bases respectively, with 17 bases between them. This clone was seen only once. The target antigen is unknown. The run of the v3.0 immunoSEQ assay was at survey level. Sequencing had a target that covered roughly 40,000-55,000 T-cell genomes per sample. TCRdb's copy holds only in-frame clones and misses some; the assay was immunoSEQ multiplex PCR. The data hold around 21,000 clones, with less than 85% observed a single time.

This clonotype originated in a man between 45 and 60 years old with HIV. Sequences were derived from unsorted PBMCs, sampled at the start of antiretroviral therapy. The chain links TRBV27 to TRBJ1-1, with D perhaps TRBD1 (5 bases). Here the CDR3 reads CALGGFFSEAFF. CDR3 nucleotides: TGTGCCCTTGGGGGGTTTTTTAGTGAAGCTTTCTTT.